This T cell receptor (beta chain) was retrieved from a study of T-cell memory formation after mild COVID-19. Overall study findings and caveats: Chiefly within CM and EM were the contracting CD4+ clones; CD8+ ones were within EMRA.

From germline, CDR1 is KGHSH and CDR2 LQKENI. Trimming removed 3 bases at V and 0 bases at J, with 6 bases between. The CDR3 sequence is 15 residues long. This clonotype was detected only a few times. Its antigen is not identified. TCRdb re-analysed the 5' RACE reads in MiXCR, keeping a single row per CDR3 protein. The sample contains roughly 130,000 distinct CDR3 sequences, about a sixth of which appear only once. This rearrangement joins TRBV18 to TRBJ2-6; the D is unclear. Sequenced input: PBMCs or a T cell subset sorted from them (not recorded which). The origin of this receptor is a man between 18 and 29 years old who had mild COVID-19 (a few samples of this study predate the infection). Cell type and time point are not known. CDR3 in DNA: TGTGCCAGCTCACCCCTCAGCTCTGGGGCCAACGTCCTGACTTTC. Translation: CASSPLSSGANVLTF.